This T cell receptor (beta chain) was captured in a study of cytomegalovirus exposure and HLA in healthy donors. Primers: 60 Vbeta forward and 13 Jbeta reverse. Only in-frame clones appear in the TCRdb table, and some are missing; sequencing was by immunoSEQ multiplex PCR. The profile shows roughly 120,000 clones, around two thirds of them singletons. V dropped 3 bases and J dropped 6 bases, with 11 bases sitting between them. The CDR3 is made up of 13 amino acids. Per germline, CDR1 KGHSH and CDR2 LQKENI. This clone has a handful of counts. The chain has TRBV18 and TRBJ1-1, with D unresolved. The source material was PBMCs. This clonotype originated in a woman aged 40 to 50 in good health and CMV-seropositive. This chain's CDR3 is CASSPDVGPEAFF. The CDR3 coding sequence is TGTGCCAGCTCACCGGATGTGGGCCCTGAAGCTTTCTTT.